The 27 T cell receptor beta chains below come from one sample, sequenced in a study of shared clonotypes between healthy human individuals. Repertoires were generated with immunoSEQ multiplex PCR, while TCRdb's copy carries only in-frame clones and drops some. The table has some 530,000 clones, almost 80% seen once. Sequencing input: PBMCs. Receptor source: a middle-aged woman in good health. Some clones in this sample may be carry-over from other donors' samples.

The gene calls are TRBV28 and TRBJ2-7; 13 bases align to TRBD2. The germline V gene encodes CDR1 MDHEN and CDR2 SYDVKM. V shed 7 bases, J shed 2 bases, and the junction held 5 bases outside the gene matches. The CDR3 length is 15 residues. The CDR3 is CASTITSGRAYEQYF. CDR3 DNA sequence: TGTGCCAGCACGATTACTAGCGGGAGGGCCTACGAGCAGTACTTC.

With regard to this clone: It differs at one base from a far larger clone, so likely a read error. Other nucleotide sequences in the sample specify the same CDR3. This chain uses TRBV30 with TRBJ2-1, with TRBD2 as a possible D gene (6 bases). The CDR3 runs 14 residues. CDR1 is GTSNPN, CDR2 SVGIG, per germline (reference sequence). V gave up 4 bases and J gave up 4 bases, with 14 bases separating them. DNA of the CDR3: TGTGCCTGGAATGGGGGGATCCCTTACAATGAGCAGTTCTTC. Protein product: CAWNGGIPYNEQFF.

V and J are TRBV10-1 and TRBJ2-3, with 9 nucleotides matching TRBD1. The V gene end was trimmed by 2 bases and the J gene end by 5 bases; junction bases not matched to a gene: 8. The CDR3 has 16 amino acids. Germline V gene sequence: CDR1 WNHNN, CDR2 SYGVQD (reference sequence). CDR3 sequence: CASSEPTGGREDTQYF. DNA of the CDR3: TGCGCCAGCAGTGAGCCTACAGGGGGCCGGGAAGATACGCAGTATTTT.

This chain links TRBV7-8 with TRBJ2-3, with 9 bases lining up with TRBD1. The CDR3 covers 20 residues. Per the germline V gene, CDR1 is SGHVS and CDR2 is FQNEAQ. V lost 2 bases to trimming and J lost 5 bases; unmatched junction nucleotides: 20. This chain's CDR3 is CASSLLGQGLWGSTGDTQYF. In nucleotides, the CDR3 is TGTGCCAGCAGCTTATTGGGACAGGGTTTGTGGGGTAGCACAGGAGATACGCAGTATTTT.

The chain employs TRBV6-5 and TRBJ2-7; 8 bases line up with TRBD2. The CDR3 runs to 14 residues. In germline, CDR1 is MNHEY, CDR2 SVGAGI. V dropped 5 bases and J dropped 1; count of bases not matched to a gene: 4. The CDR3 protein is CASSDSGISYEQYF. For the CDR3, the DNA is TGTGCCAGCAGTGATAGCGGGATTTCCTACGAGCAGTACTTC.

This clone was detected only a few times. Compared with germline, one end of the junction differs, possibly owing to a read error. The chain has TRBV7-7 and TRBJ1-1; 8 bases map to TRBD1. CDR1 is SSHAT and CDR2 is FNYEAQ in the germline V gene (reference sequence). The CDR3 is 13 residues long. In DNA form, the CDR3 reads TGTGCTAGCAGCCCCGGACAGGGAGAAGAAGCTTTCTTT. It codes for CASSPGQGEEAFF. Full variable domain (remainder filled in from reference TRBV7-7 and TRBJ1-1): GAGVSQSPRYKVTKRGQDVTLRCDPISSHATLYWYQQALGQGPEFLTYFNYEAQPDKSGLPSDRFSAERPEGSISTLTIQRTEQRDSAMYRCASSPGQGEEAFFGQGTRLTVV.

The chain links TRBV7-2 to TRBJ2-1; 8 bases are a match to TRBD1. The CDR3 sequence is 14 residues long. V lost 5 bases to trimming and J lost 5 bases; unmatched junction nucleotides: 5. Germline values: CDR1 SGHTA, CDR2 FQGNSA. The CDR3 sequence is CASSRQGQDNEQFF. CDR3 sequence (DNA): TGTGCCAGCAGCCGACAGGGGCAGGACAATGAGCAGTTCTTC.

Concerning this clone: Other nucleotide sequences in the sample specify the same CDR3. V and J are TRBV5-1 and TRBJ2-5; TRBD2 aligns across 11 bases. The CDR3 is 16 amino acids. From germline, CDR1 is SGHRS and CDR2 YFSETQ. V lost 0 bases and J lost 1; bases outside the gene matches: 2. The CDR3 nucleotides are TGCGCCAGCAGCTTGGCAGGGACTAGCGGCCAAGAGACCCAGTACTTC. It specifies CASSLAGTSGQETQYF.

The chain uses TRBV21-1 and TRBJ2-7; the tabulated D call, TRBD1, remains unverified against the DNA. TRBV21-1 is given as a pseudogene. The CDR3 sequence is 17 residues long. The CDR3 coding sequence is TGTGCCAGCACCGAAACAACCGGACAGACGCGCTACTACGAGCAGTACTTC. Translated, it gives CASTETTGQTRYYEQYF.

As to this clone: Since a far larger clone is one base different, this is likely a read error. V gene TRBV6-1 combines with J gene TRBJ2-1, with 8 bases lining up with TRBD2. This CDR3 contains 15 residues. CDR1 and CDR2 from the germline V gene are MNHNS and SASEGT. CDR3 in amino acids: CASGEDSGTSHEQFF. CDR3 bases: TGTGCCAGCGGTGAAGACTCCGGGACTAGTCATGAGCAGTTCTTC.

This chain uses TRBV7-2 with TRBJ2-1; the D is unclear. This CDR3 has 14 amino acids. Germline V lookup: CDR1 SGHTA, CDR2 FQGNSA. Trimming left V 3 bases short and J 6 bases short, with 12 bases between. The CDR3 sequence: CASSLGFRVNEQFF. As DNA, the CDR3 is TGTGCCAGCAGCTTGGGCTTTAGGGTCAATGAGCAGTTCTTC.

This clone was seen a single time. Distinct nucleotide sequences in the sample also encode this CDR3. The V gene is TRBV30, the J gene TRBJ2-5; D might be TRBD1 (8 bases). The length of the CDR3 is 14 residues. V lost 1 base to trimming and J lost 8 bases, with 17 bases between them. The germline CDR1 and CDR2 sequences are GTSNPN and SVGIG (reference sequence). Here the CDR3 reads CAWSGQGRGETQYF. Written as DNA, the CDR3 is TGTGCCTGGAGTGGACAGGGGAGGGGAGAAACCCAGTACTTC.

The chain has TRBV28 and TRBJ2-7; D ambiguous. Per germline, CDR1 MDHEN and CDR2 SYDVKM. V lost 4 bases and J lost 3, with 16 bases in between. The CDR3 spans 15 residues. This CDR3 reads CASSSNRHVSYEQYF. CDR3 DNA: TGTGCCAGCAGTTCAAACAGACACGTAAGCTACGAGCAGTACTTC.

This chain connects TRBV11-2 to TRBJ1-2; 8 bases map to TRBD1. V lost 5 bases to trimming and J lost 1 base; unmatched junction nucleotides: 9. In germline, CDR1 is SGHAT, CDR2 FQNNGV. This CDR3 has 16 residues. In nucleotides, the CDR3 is TGTGCCAGCAGCCCTAGGAACGGACAGGGTAACTATGGCTACACCTTC. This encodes CASSPRNGQGNYGYTF.

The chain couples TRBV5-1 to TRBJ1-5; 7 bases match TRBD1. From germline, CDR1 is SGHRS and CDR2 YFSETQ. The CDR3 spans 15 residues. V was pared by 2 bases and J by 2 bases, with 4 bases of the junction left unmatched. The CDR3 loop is CASSLGGEGNQPQHF. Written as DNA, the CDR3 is TGCGCCAGCAGCTTAGGGGGCGAGGGCAATCAGCCCCAGCATTTT. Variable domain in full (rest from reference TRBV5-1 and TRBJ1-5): KAGVTQTPRYLIKTRGQQVTLSCSPISGHRSVSWYQQTPGQGLQFLFEYFSETQRNKGNFPGRFSGRQFSNSRSEMNVSTLELGDSALYLCASSLGGEGNQPQHFGDGTRLSIL.

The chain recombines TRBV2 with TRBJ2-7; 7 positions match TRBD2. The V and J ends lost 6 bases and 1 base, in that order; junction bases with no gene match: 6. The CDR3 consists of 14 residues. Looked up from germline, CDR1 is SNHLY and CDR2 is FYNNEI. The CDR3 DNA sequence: TGTGCCAGCAGGGCGAGCGGGGTATCCTACGAGCAGTACTTC. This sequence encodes CASRASGVSYEQYF. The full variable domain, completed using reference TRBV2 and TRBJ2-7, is EPEVTQTPSHQVTQMGQEVILRCVPISNHLYFYWYRQILGQKVEFLVSFYNNEISEKSEIFDDQFSVERPDGSNFTLKIRSTKLEDSAMYFCASRASGVSYEQYFGPGTRLTVT.

The CDR3 here is CASSLAGGGYNEQFF. The CDR3 DNA reads as TGTGCCAGCAGCTTAGCGGGAGGCGGGTACAATGAGCAGTTCTTC. The chain uses TRBV5-4 and TRBJ2-1; 9 nucleotides align to TRBD2. Losses at the gene ends were 2 bases for V and 4 bases for J; bases not matched to a gene: 4. CDR3 length equals 15 residues. The V gene's germline CDR1 is SGHNT and CDR2 YYREEE (reference sequence).

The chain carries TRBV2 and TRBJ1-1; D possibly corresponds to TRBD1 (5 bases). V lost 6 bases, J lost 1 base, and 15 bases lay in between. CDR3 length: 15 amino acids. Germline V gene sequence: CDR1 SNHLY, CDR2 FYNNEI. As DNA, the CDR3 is TGTGCCAGCAGACCGACGGGGCGCCCGAACACTGAAGCTTTCTTT. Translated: CASRPTGRPNTEAFF.

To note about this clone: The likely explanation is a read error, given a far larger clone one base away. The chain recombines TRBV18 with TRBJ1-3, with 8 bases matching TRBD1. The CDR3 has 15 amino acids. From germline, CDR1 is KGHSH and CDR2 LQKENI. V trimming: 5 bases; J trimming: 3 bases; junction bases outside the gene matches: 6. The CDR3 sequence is CASSGRGRYGNTIYF. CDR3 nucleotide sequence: TGTGCCAGCTCAGGCAGGGGGCGGTATGGAAACACCATATATTTT.

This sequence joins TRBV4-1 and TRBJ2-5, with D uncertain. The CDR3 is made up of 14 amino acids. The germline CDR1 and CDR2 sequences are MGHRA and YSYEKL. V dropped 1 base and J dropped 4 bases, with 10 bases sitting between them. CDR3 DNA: TGCGCCAGCAGCCAAGGCTCCCAAGGAGAGACCCAGTACTTC. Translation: CASSQGSQGETQYF.

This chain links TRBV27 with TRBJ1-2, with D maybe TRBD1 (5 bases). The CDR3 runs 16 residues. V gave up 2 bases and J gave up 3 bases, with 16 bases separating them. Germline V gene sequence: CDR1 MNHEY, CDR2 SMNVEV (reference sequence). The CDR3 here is CASSLSPGVQHYGYTF. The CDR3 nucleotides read TGTGCCAGCAGTTTAAGTCCGGGGGTTCAACACTATGGCTACACCTTC.

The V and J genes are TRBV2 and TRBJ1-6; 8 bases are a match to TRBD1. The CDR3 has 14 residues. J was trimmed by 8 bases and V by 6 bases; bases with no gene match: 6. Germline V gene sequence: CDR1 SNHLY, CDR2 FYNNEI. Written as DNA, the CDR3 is TGTGCCAGCAGCGTCGAGACAGGGGATTCACCCCTCCACTTT. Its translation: CASSVETGDSPLHF.

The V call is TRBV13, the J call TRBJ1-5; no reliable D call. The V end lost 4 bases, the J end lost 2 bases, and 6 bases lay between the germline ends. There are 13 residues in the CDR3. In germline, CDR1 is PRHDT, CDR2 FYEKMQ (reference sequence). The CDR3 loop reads CASSSTGNQPQHF. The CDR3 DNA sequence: TGTGCCAGCAGCTCTACCGGCAATCAGCCCCAGCATTTT.

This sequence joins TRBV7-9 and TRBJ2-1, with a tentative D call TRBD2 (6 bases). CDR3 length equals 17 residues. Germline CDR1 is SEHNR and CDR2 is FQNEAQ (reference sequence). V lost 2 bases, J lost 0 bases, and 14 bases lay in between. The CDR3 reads CASSLFYSGDSYNEQFF. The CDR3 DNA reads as TGTGCCAGCAGCTTATTCTATAGCGGTGACTCCTACAATGAGCAGTTCTTC.

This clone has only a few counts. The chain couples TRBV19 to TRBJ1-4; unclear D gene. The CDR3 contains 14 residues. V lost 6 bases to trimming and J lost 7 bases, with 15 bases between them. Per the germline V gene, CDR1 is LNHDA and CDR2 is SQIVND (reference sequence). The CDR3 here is CASSSPGIGEKLFF. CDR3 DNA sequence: TGTGCCAGTAGCTCCCCTGGGATCGGTGAAAAACTGTTTTTT. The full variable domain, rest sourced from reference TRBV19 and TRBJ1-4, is DGGITQSPKYLFRKEGQNVTLSCEQNLNHDAMYWYRQDPGQGLRLIYYSQIVNDFQKGDIAEGYSVSREKKESFPLTVTSAQKNPTAFYLCASSSPGIGEKLFFGSGTQLSVL.

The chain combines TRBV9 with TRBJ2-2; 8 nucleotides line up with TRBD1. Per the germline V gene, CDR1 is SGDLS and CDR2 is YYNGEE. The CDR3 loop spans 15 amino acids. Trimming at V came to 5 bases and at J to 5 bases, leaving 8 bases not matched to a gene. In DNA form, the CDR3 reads TGTGCCAGCAGTACCGACAGGGGTCAGACCGGGGAGCTGTTTTTT. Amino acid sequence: CASSTDRGQTGELFF.

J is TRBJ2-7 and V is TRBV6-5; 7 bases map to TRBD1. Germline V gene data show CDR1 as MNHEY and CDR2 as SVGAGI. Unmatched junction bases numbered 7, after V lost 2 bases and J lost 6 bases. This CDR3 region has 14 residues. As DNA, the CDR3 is TGTGCCAGCAGTTACGTCCGGGACAGTCTCGAGCAGTACTTC. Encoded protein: CASSYVRDSLEQYF.